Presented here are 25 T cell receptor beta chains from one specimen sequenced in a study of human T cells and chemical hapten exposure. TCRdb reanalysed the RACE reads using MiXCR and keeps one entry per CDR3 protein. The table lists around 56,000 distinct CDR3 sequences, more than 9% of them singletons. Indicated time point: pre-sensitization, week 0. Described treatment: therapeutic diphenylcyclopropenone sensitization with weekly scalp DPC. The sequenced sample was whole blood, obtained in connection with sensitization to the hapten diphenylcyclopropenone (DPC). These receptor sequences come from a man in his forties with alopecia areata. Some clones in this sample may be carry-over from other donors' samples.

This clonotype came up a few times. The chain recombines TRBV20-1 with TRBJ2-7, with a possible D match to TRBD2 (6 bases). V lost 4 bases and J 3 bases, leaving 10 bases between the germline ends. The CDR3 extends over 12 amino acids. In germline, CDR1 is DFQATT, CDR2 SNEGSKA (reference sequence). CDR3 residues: CSATFGGYEQYF. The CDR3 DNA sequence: TGCAGTGCTACCTTCGGGGGCTACGAGCAGTACTTC.

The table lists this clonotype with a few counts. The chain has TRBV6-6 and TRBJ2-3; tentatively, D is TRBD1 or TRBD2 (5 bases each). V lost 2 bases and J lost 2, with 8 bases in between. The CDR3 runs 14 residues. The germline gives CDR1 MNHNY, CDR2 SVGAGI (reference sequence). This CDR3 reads CASSYTGPTDTQYF. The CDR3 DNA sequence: TGTGCCAGCAGTTACACGGGACCCACAGATACGCAGTATTTT.

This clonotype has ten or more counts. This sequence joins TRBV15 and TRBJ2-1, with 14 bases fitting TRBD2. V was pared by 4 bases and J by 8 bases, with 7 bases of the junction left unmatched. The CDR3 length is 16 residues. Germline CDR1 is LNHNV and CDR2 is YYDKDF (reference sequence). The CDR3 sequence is CATSTWGLAGVDEQFF. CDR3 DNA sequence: TGTGCCACCAGCACCTGGGGACTAGCGGGAGTGGATGAGCAGTTCTTC.

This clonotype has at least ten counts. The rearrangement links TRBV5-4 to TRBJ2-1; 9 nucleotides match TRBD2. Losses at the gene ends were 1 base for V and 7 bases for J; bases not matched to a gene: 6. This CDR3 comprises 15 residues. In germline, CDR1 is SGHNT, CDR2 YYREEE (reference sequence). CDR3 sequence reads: CASSLSRGRGNEQFF. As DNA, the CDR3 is TGTGCCAGCAGCTTGTCTCGCGGGAGGGGGAATGAGCAGTTCTTC.

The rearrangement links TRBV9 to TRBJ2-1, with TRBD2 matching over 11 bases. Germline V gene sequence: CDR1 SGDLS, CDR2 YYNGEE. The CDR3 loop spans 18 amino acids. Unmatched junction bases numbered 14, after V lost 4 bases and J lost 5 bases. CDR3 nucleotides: TGTGCCAGCAGCCCACGGGGCCTAGCGGGAGGAGGGAACAATGAGCAGTTCTTC. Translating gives CASSPRGLAGGGNNEQFF.

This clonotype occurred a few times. CDR3 sequence (DNA): TGTGCCAGCAGCGGCCGGGACAGGGGTACAGATACGCAGTATTTT. As protein: CASSGRDRGTDTQYF. This chain joins TRBV5-4 and TRBJ2-3; 10 bases align to TRBD1. Germline V gene sequence: CDR1 SGHNT, CDR2 YYREEE (reference sequence). V dropped 4 bases and J dropped 3; count of bases not matched to a gene: 5. This CDR3 is built from 15 residues.

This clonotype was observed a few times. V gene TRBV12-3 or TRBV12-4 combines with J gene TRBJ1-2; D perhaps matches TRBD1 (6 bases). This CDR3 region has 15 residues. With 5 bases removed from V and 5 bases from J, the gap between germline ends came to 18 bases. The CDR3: CASSVTGRREYGYTF. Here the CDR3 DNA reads TGTGCCAGCAGTGTAACAGGGAGGCGGGAGTATGGCTACACCTTC.

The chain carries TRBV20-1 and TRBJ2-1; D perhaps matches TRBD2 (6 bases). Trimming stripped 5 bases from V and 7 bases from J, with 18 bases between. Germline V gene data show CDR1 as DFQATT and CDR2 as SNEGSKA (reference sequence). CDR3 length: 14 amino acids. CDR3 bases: TGCAGTGCTCCCGGGACTCCCGGTCGGAATGAGCAGTTCTTC. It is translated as CSAPGTPGRNEQFF.

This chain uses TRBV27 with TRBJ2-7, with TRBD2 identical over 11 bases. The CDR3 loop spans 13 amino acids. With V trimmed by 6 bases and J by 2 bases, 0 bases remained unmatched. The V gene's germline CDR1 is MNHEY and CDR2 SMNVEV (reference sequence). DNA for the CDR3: TGTGCCAGCAGGGGACTAGCGGCCTACGAGCAGTACTTC. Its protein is CASRGLAAYEQYF.

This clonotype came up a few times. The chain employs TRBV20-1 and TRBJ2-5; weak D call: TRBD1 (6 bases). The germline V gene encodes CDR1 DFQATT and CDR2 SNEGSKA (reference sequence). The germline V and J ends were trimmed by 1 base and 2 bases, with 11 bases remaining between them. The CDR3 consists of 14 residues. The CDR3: CSARAGHQQETQYF. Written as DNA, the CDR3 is TGCAGTGCTAGAGCGGGACACCAACAAGAGACCCAGTACTTC.

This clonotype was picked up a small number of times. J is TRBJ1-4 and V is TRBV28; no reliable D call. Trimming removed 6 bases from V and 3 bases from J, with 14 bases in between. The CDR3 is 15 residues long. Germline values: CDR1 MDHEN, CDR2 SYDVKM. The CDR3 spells CASSPPVKSNEKLFF. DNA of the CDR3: TGTGCCAGCAGCCCCCCAGTAAAGTCTAATGAAAAACTGTTTTTT.

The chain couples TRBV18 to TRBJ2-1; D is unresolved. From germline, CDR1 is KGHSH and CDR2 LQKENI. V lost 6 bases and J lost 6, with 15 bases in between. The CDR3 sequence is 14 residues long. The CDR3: CASSPADLGNEQFF. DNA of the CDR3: TGTGCCAGCTCCCCTGCCGACCTGGGCAATGAGCAGTTCTTC.

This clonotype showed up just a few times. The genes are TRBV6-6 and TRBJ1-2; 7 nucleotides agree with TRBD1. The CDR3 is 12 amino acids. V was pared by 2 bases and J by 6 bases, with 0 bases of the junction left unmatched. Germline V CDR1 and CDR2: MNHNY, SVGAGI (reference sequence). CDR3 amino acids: CASSYGTDGYTF. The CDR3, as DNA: TGTGCCAGCAGTTACGGGACAGATGGCTACACCTTC.

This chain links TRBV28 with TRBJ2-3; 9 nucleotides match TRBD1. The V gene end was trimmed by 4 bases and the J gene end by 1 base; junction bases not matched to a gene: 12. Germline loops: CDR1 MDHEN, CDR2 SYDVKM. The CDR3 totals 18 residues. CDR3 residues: CASSYSGTGIFGTDTQYF. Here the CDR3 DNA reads TGTGCCAGCAGTTATTCCGGGACAGGGATTTTCGGCACAGATACGCAGTATTTT.

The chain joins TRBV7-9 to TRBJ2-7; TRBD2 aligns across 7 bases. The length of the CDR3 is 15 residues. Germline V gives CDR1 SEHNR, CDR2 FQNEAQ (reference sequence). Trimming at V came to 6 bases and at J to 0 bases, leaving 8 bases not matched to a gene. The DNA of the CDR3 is TGTGCCAGCAGGGACACTAGCGACTCCTCCTACGAGCAGTACTTC. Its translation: CASRDTSDSSYEQYF.

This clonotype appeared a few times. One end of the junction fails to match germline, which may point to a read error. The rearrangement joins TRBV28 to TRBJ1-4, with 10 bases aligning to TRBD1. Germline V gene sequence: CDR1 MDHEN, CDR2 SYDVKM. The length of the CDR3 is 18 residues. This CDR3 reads CASSSTSGTGATNEKLFF. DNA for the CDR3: TGTGCCAGCTCATCTACCTCCGGGACAGGGGCAACAAATGAAAAACTGTTTTTT. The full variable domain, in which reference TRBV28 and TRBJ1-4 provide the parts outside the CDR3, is DVKVTQSSRYLVKRTGEKVFLECVQDMDHENMFWYRQDPGLGLRLIYFSYDVKMKEKGDIPEGYSVSREKKERFSLILESASTNQTSMYLCASSSTSGTGATNEKLFFGSGTQLSVL.

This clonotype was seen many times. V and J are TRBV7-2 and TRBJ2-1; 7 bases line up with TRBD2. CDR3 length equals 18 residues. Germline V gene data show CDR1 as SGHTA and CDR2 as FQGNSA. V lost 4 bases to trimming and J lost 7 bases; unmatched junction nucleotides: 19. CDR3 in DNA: TGTGCCAGCAGCTCCTCTTTGGGGTGGGCGGGAGTTACGAATGAGCAGTTCTTC. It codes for CASSSSLGWAGVTNEQFF.

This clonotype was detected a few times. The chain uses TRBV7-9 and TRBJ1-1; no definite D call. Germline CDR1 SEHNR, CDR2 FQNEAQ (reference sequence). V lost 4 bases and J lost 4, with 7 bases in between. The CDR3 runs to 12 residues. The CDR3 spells CASSYSFTEAFF. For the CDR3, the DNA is TGTGCCAGCAGCTATTCATTCACTGAAGCTTTCTTT.

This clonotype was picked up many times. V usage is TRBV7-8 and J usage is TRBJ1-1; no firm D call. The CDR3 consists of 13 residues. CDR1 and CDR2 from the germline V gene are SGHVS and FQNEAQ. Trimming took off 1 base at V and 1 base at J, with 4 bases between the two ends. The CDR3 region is CASSLEGNTEAFF. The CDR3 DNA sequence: TGTGCCAGCAGCTTAGAGGGGAACACTGAAGCTTTCTTT.

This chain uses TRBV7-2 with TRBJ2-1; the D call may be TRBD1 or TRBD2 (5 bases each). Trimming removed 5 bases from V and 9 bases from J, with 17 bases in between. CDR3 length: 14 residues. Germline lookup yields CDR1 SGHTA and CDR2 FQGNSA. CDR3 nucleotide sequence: TGTGCCAGCAGCCCCGGGGTCACGAGGGGTGAGCAGTTCTTC. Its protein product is CASSPGVTRGEQFF.

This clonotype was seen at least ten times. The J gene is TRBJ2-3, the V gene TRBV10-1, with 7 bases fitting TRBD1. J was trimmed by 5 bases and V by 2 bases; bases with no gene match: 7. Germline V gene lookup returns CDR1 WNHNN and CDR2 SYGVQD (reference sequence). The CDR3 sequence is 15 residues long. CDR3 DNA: TGCGCCAGCAGTGAGAGGGGGCTCGGAGAAGATACGCAGTATTTT. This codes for CASSERGLGEDTQYF.

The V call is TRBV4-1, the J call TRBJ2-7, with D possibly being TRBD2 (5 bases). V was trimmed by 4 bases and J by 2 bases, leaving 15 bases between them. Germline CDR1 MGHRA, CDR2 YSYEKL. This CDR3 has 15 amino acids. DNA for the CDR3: TGCGCCAGCAGCCCCAATACGGGATCCCCCTACGAGCAGTACTTC. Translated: CASSPNTGSPYEQYF.

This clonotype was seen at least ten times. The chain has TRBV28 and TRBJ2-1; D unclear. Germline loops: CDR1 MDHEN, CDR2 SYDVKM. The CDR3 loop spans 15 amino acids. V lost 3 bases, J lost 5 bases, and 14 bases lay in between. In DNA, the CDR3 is TGTGCCAGCAGTTTCCTCCTGAGCCCCAACAATGAGCAGTTCTTC. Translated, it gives CASSFLLSPNNEQFF. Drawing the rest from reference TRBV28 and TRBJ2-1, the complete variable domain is DVKVTQSSRYLVKRTGEKVFLECVQDMDHENMFWYRQDPGLGLRLIYFSYDVKMKEKGDIPEGYSVSREKKERFSLILESASTNQTSMYLCASSFLLSPNNEQFFGPGTRLTVL.

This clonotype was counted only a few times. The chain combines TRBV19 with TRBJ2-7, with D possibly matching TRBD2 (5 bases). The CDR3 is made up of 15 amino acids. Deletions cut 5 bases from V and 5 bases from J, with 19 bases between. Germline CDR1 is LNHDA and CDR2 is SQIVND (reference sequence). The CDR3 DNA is TGTGCCAGTAGTGCAACCGGGATAATAGGGCACGAGCAGTACTTC. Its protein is CASSATGIIGHEQYF.

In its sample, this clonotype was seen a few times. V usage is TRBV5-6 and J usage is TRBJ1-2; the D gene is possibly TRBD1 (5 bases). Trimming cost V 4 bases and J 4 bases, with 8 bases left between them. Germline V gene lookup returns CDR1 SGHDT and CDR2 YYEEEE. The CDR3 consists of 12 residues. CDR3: CASSEDSYGYTF. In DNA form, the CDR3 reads TGTGCCAGCAGCGAAGACAGCTATGGCTACACCTTC.